This TCR beta chain was sequenced for a study of CD8 T cells in Susac syndrome. It was with random hexamers that 0.5 to 1 ug RNA was reverse transcribed. TCRdb ran MiXCR on the immunoSEQ multiplex PCR reads and lists one entry per CDR3 protein. This table holds fewer than 140,000 distinct CDR3 sequences, around 94% found once. The sequence derives from a human donor with Susac syndrome. The sample consisted of CD8+ T cells from PBMCs.

The CDR3 sequence is CASSESPGRNTEAFF. CDR3 nucleotide sequence: TGTGCCAGCAGTGAATCCCCGGGGCGGAACACTGAAGCTTTCTTT. The chain carries TRBV25-1 and TRBJ1-1; a possible D gene is TRBD1 (5 bases). V was cut by 1 base and J by 1 base, with 10 bases left in between. This CDR3 is 15 amino acids long. CDR1 is MGHDK, CDR2 SYGVNS, per germline. The full variable domain, its missing parts supplied by reference TRBV25-1 and TRBJ1-1, is EADIYQTPRYLVIGTGKKITLECSQTMGHDKMYWYQQDPGMELHLIHYSYGVNSTEKGDLSSESTVSRIRTEHFPLTLESARPSHTSQYLCASSESPGRNTEAFFGQGTRLTVV.